This T cell receptor beta chain is from a study of cytomegalovirus exposure and HLA in healthy donors. A remark on this clone: Its antigen is undetermined.

The PCR contained 60 Vbeta and 13 Jbeta primers. Generated by immunoSEQ multiplex PCR, the TCRdb table keeps only in-frame clones and is missing some. Its table records fewer than 100,000 clones. Study results and caveats: Previous analysis showed most TCR beta V segments were productive about 87% or about 30% of the time. According to the study, roughly 160 TCR beta chains were cytomegalovirus-associated.

Whereas donors were nominally healthy upon sampling, unrecorded immune exposures were probable. The sequence derives from a woman aged 55-70 years in good health and CMV-seronegative. The sample comprised PBMCs.

CDR3 bases: TGTGCCAGCAGTCCCAGCGGGAGCGCCTCTCACGAGCAGTACTTC. Its translation is CASSPSGSASHEQYF. This chain joins TRBV6-6 and TRBJ2-7; 8 positions match TRBD2. This CDR3 is built from 15 residues. The germline V gene encodes CDR1 MNHNY and CDR2 SVGAGI (reference sequence). V gave up 5 bases and J gave up 5 bases; unmatched junction bases: 11.